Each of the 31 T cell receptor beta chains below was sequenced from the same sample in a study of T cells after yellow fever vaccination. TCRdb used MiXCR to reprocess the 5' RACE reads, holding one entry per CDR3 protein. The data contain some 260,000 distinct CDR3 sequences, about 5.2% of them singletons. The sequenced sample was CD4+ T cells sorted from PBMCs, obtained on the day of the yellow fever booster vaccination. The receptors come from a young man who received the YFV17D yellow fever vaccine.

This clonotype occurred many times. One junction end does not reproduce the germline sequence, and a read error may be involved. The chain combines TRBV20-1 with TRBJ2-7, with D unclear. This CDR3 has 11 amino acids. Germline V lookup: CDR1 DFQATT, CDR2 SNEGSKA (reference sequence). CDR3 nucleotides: TGCAGTGCTGGAGAGTTTCTCGAGCAGTACTTC. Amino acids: CSAGEFLEQYF.

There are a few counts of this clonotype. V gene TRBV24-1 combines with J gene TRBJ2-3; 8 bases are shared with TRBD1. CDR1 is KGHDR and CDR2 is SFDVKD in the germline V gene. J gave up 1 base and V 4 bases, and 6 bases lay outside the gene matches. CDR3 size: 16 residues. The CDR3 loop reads CATSDTGQGRTDTQYF. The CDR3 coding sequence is TGTGCCACCAGTGACACCGGACAGGGACGCACAGATACGCAGTATTTT.

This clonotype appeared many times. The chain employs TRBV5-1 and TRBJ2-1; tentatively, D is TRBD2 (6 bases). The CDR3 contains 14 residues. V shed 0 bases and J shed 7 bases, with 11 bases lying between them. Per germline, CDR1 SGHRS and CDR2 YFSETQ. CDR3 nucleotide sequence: TGCGCCAGCAGCTTGGACGGGAGTGGGAATGAGCAGTTCTTC. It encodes CASSLDGSGNEQFF.

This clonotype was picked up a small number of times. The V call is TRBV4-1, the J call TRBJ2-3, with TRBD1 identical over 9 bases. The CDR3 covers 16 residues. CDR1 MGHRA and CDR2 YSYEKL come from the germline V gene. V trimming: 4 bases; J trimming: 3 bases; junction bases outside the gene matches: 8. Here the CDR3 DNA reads TGCGCCAGCAGCCCCCGGCAGACAGGGGGGACAGATACGCAGTATTTT. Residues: CASSPRQTGGTDTQYF.

The CDR3 here is CASSWDVRSTDTQYF. The CDR3 nucleotides read TGTGCCAGCAGTTGGGACGTCAGAAGCACAGATACGCAGTATTTT. This rearrangement joins TRBV6-2 or TRBV6-3 to TRBJ2-3; D may be TRBD1 or TRBD2 (5 bases each). This CDR3 is 15 amino acids long. Germline V gene sequence: CDR1 MNHEY, CDR2 SVGEGT. With 4 bases removed from V and 0 bases from J, the gap between germline ends came to 11 bases.

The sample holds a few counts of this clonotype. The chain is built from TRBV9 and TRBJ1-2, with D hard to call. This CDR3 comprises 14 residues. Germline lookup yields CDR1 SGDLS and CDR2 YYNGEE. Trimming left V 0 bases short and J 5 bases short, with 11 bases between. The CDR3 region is CASSVVTAGYGYTF. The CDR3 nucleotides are TGTGCCAGCAGCGTAGTGACGGCTGGTTATGGCTACACCTTC.

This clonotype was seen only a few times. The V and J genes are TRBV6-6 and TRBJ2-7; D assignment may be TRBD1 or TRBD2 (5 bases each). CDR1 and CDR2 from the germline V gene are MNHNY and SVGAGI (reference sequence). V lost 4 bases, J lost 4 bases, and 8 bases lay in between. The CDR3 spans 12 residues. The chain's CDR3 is CASSFEGYEQYF. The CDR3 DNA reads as TGTGCCAGCAGTTTTGAGGGGTACGAGCAGTACTTC.

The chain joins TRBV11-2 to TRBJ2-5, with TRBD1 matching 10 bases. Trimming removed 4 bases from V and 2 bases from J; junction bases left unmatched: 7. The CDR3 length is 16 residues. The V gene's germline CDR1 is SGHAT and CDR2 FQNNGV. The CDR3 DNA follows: TGTGCCAGCAGCTCACGACAGGGGGCTTATCAAGAGACCCAGTACTTC. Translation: CASSSRQGAYQETQYF.

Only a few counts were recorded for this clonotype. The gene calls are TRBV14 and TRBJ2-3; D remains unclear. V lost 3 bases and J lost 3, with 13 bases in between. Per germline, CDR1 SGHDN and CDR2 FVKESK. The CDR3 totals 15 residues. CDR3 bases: TGTGCCAGCAGCCAGAGCTTGAGGTATACAGATACGCAGTATTTT. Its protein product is CASSQSLRYTDTQYF. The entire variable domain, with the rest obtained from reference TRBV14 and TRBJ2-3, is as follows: EAGVTQFPSHSVIEKGQTVTLRCDPISGHDNLYWYRRVMGKEIKFLLHFVKESKQDESGMPNNRFLAERTGGTYSTLKVQPAELEDSGVYFCASSQSLRYTDTQYFGPGTRLTVL.

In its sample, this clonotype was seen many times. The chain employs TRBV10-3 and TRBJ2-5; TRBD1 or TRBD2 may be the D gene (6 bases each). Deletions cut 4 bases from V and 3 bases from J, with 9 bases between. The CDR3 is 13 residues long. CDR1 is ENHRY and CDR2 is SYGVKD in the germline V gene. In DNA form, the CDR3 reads TGTGCCATCAGTGCCGGGGGCGAAGAGACCCAGTACTTC. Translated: CAISAGGEETQYF.

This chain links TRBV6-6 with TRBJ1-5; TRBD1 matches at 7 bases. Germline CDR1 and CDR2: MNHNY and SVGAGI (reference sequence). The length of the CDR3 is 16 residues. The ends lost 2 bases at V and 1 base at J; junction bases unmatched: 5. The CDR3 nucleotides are TGTGCCAGCAGTTACCCCTCAGGGGGGAGCAATCAGCCCCAGCATTTT. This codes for CASSYPSGGSNQPQHF.

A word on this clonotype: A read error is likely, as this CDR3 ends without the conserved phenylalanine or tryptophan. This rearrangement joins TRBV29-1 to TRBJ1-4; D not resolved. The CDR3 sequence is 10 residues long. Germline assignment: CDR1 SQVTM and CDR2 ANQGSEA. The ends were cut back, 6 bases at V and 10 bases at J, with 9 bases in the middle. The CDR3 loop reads CSVYFGKLFS. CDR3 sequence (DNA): TGCAGCGTATACTTCGGAAAACTGTTTTCT.

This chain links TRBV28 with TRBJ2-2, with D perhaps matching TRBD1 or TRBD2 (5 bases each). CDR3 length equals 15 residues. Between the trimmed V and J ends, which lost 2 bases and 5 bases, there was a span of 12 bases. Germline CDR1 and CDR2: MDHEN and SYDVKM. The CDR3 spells CASSLVWGGTGELFF. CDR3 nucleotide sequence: TGTGCCAGCAGTTTAGTCTGGGGCGGGACCGGGGAGCTGTTTTTT.

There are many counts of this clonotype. CDR3 DNA sequence: TGTGCCAGCAGAGACCTTAACTATGGCTACACCTTC. As protein: CASRDLNYGYTF. V gene TRBV12-3 or TRBV12-4 combines with J gene TRBJ1-2; D uncertain. V dropped 6 bases and J dropped 1 base, with 6 bases sitting between them. CDR3 length equals 12 residues.

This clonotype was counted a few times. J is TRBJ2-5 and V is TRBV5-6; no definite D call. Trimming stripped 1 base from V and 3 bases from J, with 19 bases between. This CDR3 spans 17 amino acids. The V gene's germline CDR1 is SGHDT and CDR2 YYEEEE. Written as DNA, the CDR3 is TGTGCCAGCAGCTTGCCCTCAGACTCCCCCCAGAAAGAGACCCAGTACTTC. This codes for CASSLPSDSPQKETQYF.

CDR3 protein: CASSRGALTDTQYF. Written as DNA, the CDR3 is TGCGCCAGCAGCCGGGGGGCCCTCACAGATACGCAGTATTTT. V is TRBV10-1 and J is TRBJ2-3; tentatively, D is TRBD2 (7 bases). From germline, CDR1 is WNHNN and CDR2 SYGVQD (reference sequence). With 6 bases removed from V and 2 bases from J, the gap between germline ends came to 12 bases. This CDR3 comprises 14 residues.

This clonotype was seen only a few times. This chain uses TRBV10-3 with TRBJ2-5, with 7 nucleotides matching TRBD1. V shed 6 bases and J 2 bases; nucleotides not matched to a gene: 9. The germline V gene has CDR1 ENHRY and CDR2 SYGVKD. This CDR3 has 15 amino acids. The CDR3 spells CAISRQGDRQETQYF. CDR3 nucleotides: TGTGCCATCAGCCGACAGGGCGACCGACAAGAGACCCAGTACTTC.

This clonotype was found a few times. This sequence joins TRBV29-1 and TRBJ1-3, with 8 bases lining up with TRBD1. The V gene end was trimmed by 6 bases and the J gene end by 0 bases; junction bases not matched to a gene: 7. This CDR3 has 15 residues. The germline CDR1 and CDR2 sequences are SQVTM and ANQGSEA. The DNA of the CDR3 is TGCAGCGTCGCTACAGGGGGGAGCTCTGGAAACACCATATATTTT. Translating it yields CSVATGGSSGNTIYF.

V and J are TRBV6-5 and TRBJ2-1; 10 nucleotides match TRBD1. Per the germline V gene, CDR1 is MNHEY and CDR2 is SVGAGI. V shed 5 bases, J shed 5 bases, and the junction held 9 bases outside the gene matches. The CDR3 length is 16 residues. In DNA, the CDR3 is TGTGCCAGCAGTCCAACCGGGACAGGGGTCCACAATGAGCAGTTCTTC. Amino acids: CASSPTGTGVHNEQFF.

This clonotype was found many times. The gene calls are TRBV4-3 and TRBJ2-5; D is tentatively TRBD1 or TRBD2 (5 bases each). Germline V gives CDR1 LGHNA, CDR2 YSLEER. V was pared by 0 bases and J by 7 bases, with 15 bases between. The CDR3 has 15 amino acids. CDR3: CASSQDRQGGGTQYF. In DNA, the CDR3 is TGCGCCAGCAGCCAAGATCGGCAGGGCGGAGGGACCCAGTACTTC.

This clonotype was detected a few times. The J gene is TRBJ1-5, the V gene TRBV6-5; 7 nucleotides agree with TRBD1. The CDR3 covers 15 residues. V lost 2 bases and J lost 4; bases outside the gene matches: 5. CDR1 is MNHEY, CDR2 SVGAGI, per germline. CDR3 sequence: CASSYGRGRNQPQHF. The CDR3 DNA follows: TGTGCCAGCAGTTACGGGAGGGGGCGGAATCAGCCCCAGCATTTT.

CDR3 region: CARSPRGEQYV. The CDR3 DNA follows: TGTGCCAGATCCCCTCGGGGCGAGCAGTACGTC. J is TRBJ2-7 and V is TRBV19, with a possible D match to TRBD2 (5 bases). This CDR3 comprises 11 residues. CDR1 and CDR2 from the germline V gene are LNHDA and SQIVND (reference sequence). V was shortened by 9 bases and J by 6 bases, with 12 bases between the two germline ends.

This chain's CDR3 is CASTRARMNTEAFF. The CDR3 bases are TGTGCCAGTACCCGGGCACGAATGAACACTGAAGCTTTCTTT. This chain joins TRBV19 and TRBJ1-1; D is undetermined. The CDR3 has 14 residues. CDR1 is LNHDA, CDR2 SQIVND, per germline (reference sequence). V was clipped by 7 bases and J by 0 bases, with 12 bases between them.

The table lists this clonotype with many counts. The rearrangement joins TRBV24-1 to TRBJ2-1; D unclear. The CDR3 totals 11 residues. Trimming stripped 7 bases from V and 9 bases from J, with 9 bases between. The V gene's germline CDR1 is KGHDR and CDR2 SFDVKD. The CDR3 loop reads CATSGRGEQFF. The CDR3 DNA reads TGTGCCACCAGCGGGCGAGGTGAGCAGTTCTTC.

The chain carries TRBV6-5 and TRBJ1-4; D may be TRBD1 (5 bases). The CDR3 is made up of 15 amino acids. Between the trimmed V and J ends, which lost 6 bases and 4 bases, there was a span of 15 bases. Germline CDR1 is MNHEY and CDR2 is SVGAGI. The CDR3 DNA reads TGTGCCAGCAGCCTACTGGCAGGGATTAATGAAAAACTGTTTTTT. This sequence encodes CASSLLAGINEKLFF.

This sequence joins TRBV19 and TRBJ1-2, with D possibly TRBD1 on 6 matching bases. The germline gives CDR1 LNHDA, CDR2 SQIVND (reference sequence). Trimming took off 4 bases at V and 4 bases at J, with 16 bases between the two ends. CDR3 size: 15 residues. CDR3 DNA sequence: TGTGCCAGTAGTACAAGGACAGAGAGGAGCTATGGCTACACCTTC. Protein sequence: CASSTRTERSYGYTF.

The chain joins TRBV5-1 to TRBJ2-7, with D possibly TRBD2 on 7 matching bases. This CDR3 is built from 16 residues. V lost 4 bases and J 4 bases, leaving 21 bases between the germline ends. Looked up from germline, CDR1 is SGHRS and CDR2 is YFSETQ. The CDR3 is CASSLLGEGGPYEQYF. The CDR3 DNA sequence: TGCGCCAGCAGCCTCCTCGGCGAGGGGGGGCCGTACGAGCAGTACTTC.

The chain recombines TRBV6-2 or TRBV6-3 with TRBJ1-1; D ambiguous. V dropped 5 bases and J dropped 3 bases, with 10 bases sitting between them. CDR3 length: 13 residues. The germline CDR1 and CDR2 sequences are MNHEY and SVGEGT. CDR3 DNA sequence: TGTGCCAGCAGTCCCTATTCCTACACTGAAGCTTTCTTT. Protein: CASSPYSYTEAFF.

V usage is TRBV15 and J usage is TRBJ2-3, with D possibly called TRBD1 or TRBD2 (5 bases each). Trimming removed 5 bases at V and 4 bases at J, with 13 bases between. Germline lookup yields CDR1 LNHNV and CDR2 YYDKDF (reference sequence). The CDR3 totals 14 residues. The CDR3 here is CATSVVGDADTQYF. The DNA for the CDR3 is TGTGCCACCAGCGTCGTGGGGGATGCAGATACGCAGTATTTT.

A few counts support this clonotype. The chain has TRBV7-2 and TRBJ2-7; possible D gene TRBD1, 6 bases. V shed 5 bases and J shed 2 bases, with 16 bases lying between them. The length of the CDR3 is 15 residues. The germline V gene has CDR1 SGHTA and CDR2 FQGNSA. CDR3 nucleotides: TGTGCCAGCAGCGTTTCCGGGACACCGACCTACGAGCAGTACTTC. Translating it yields CASSVSGTPTYEQYF.

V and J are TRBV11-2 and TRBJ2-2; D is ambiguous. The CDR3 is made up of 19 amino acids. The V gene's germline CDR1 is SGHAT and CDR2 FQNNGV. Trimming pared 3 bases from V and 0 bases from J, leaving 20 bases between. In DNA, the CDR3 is TGTGCCAGCAGCTTTCGCCTTCCCGGCCCCTCTCCGAACACCGGGGAGCTGTTTTTT. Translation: CASSFRLPGPSPNTGELFF.